This TCR beta chain stems from a study of blood T cell repertoires in COVID-19. Profiled with immunoSEQ multiplex PCR; TCRdb holds only in-frame clones, not every one. The sample includes under 300,000 clones, approximately 89% of them seen just once. Clinical history reported by participants formed the basis on which cohorts were assigned. Germline V CDR1 and CDR2: MNHEY, SMNVEV (reference sequence). V was clipped by 6 bases and J by 5 bases, with 14 bases between them. The CDR3 loop spans 15 amino acids. This clone has just a few counts. Sequenced sample: PBMCs or T cells enriched from blood (not recorded which). The sequence came from a woman aged 60-70 years who had recovered from COVID-19. The V call is TRBV27, the J call TRBJ1-6; D call uncertain. This CDR3 is CASSLRRADNSPLHF. In DNA form, the CDR3 reads TGTGCCAGCAGCCTACGGAGGGCAGATAATTCACCCCTCCACTTT.